This TCR beta chain was recorded in a study of cytomegalovirus exposure and HLA in healthy donors. This clone was recorded a few times. V was pared by 0 bases and J by 6 bases, with 9 bases between. Germline CDR1 SGHTA, CDR2 FQGNSA. The CDR3 length is 14 residues. In the PCR, 60 Vbeta and 13 Jbeta primers were used. Only in-frame clones appear in the TCRdb table, and some are missing; sequencing was by immunoSEQ multiplex PCR. The repertoire holds about 82,000 clones, with 65% to 75% as singletons. There were likely unrecorded immune exposures, though donors were nominally healthy when sampled. The chain uses TRBV7-2 and TRBJ2-4; D might be TRBD2 (6 bases). The clonotype originates from a man younger than 45 in good health and CMV-seropositive. Material: PBMCs. For the CDR3, the DNA is TGTGCCAGCAGCTTAGCGGGAGGAAGAAACATTCAGTACTTC. Protein: CASSLAGGRNIQYF.